This TCR beta chain was recovered during a study of CD8 T cells in Susac syndrome. Study-level information: Sequencing included Susac syndrome patients, about six of them with active disease and roughly eight in remission. Patients with Susac syndrome were therapy-naive, taking corticosteroids, with some also receiving intravenous immunoglobulin, or taking intravenous immunoglobulin alone at the time their blood was drawn.

A quantity of about 0.5 to 1 ug RNA underwent reverse transcription using random hexamers. immunoSEQ multiplex PCR amplified TCR beta CDR3 across 54 Vbeta, 13 Jbeta. From the immunoSEQ multiplex PCR reads, TCRdb called clonotypes with MiXCR, one entry per CDR3 protein. The sample holds about 94,000 distinct CDR3 sequences; roughly 94% are singletons and the top ten take about 0.3%. The diagnostic criteria for definite or probable disease, as recently defined, were met by the patients with Susac syndrome. V dropped 7 bases and J dropped 3 bases, with 18 bases sitting between them. The CDR3 is 14 residues long. Germline loops: CDR1 DFQATT, CDR2 SNEGSKA (reference sequence).

The sequenced material came from CD4+ T cells from PBMCs. V usage is TRBV20-1 and J usage is TRBJ1-1; no reliable D call. This sequence was found in a human donor with Susac syndrome. CDR3 residues: CSVLRGLVDTEAFF. The CDR3 nucleotides read TGCAGTGTCCTTCGAGGTCTGGTCGACACTGAAGCTTTCTTT.